The entry that follows covers one T cell receptor (beta chain) sequence. Its target antigen remains unknown. Base qualities are not at hand, and no much larger clone is one base apart. These data belong to a study of cytomegalovirus exposure and HLA in healthy donors (dated by TCRdb to 2017 to 2019). With respect to the entire study: An earlier analysis of several hundred of the donors reported 250 to 300 Gb of sequence data and 100 million to 130 million unique TCR beta sequences from roughly 200 million T cells. An early release covering 550 to 700 HLA-typed donors comprised about 290 gigabases of sequencing data and roughly 86 million unique TCR sequences. Of the 398 genotyped donors, approximately 83% fell in the genetic ancestry cluster associated with self-reported Caucasian donors. The study was designed to test whether signatures of past pathogen exposure could be identified by cataloging public T cell receptors. The T cell repertoires of 666 subjects were profiled by immunosequencing and related to cytomegalovirus serostatus. In addition to the first cohort of 650 to 750 subjects, a separate validation cohort of 120 different subjects was used. The study combined high-throughput TCR immunosequencing, statistical association of individual TCRs with disease status, and machine learning to predict cytomegalovirus infection status. To study patterns of TCR occurrence, a later analysis re-analyzed previously published TCR beta repertoires from hundreds of donors and added high-resolution HLA genotyping. Rather than drawing on any new phenotypic data, the later analysis identified candidate immune exposures from TCR beta sequences and the way those sequences occurred across donors. To decide whether each TCR beta V gene segment behaved as functional or pseudogenic, an earlier analysis of approximately 600 of the donors relied on high-throughput TCR beta sequencing. Alongside the repertoire data, information on donor age, sex, ethnicity and CMV serostatus was compiled. In a later genetic analysis, genome-wide SNP genotypes for about 65% of the roughly 700 donors were used, and that subset was treated as a discovery cohort. Every repertoire in the discovery cohort had been generated on one and the same sequencing platform. HLA typing covered class I and class II loci at four-digit resolution. Typing coverage varied by locus: 629-630 donors for A, B, C, DRB1 and DQB1; under 550 for DQA1; about 570 for DPA1; around 490 for DPB1. Because of strong linkage in the cohort, 5 or 6 DR-DQ haplotypes were treated as single units for association and clustering. Across 300 to 400 genotyped donors of the cohort, an average of approximately 220,000 unique TCR beta nucleotide sequences per donor were sequenced, and about a sixth of those sequences were non-productive.

In total, approximately 690 healthy bone marrow donors made up the cohort. At the time of sampling, every cohort member was nominally healthy, though immune exposures that went unrecorded were likely present. The donor was CMV seronegative and was included in the group of around 320 seronegative cohort members. Every donor gave a peripheral blood sample, and the peripheral blood mononuclear cells from that sample were used for TCR beta sequencing. The Qiagen DNeasy Blood Extraction Kit was used to extract genomic DNA from the blood cell samples. Overall results and qualifications from the work: Across donors, most TCR sequences were observed very rarely, whereas some public TCRs were present in many individuals. In a later genetic analysis, fewer N-insertions in productive TCRs were reported among donors in an Asian-associated ancestry cluster than the approximately 630-donor mean. A later analysis found that TCR association rates varied across HLA loci, with DRB1 alleles showing the most associated TCRs and HLA-C alleles the fewest. A further reported finding was that TCR beta sequences accurately predicted the HLA-A and HLA-B alleles for most subjects in the first cohort. The only immune exposure information available for the cohort was CMV serostatus. A later analysis found that HLA-associated TCR beta chains were more clonally expanded and had lower generation probabilities than equally common non-associated chains. The study gave a list of 150 to 200 TCR beta chains associated with cytomegalovirus. A later genetic analysis associated a missense DCLRE1C variant with V-gene and J-gene trimming of TCR beta chains, and an independent cohort replicated the association. In vitro tests confirmed that a few of the cytomegalovirus-associated TCR beta chains recognize cytomegalovirus antigens. The authors suggested that the approach could potentially be generalized to other disease states and immunological phenotypes. In this cohort, only TCR beta chains were sequenced, and detectable features were limited by the absence of alpha or paired-chain data. A cluster of highly shared sequence variants was judged likely to be a technical artifact of the sequencing pipeline. Some 15 rarely observed V segments, including chromosome 9 orphons, were excluded from the earlier analysis of several hundred of the donors because counts were too low. Roughly uniform sequencing depth across donors was assumed in presence/absence analyses, although this assumption may not hold. Strong co-occurrence of HLA alleles, especially DR and DQ, made assigning TCR associations to individual alleles difficult. Linkage disequilibrium might explain the correlated functional status among segregating V segments, but an unknown experimental factor could not be excluded. Broadly in line with IMGT annotations, most TCR beta V segments showed up in productive rearrangements about 90% or about 30% of the time in an earlier analysis of 450 to 750 of the donors. Because HLA typing was unavailable for some donors at each locus, only the typed subset was used in association tests. At a false discovery rate of 0.05, a later analysis linked some 18,000 TCR beta sequences to specific HLA alleles. Cytomegalovirus status was reported to be diagnosed by the classifier with high specificity and sensitivity in both the original and validation cohorts. Because the 87-base-pair reads could not distinguish some IMGT-functional V segments, including TRBV6-2 and TRBV6-3, those segments were excluded. Several of the top co-occurrence clusters appeared to be linked to parvovirus B19, influenza, CMV and Epstein-Barr virus, according to a later analysis. In a later analysis, most CMV-associated TCR beta chains were found to appear HLA-restricted, with HLA associations seemingly driven largely by CMV exposure.

The library was produced with the immunoSEQ multiplex PCR assay. For the multiplex PCR, a mixture combining 60 forward primers for TCR Vbeta segments and 13 reverse primers for TCR Jbeta segments was used. A multiplex PCR assay on genomic DNA amplified the CDR3 region of rearranged TCR beta genes. The amplified TCR beta libraries were sequenced on the Illumina HiSeq System as 87-base-pair reads. As for how the authors treated the data: A later analysis counted some 74 million unique TCR beta chains across the 650 to 700 repertoires, and roughly 10 million of these chains were shared by at least two donors. Raw reads were error-corrected and collapsed into unique sequences with a nearest-neighbor algorithm that merged closely related sequences to remove PCR and sequencing errors. CDR3 sequences were aligned to IMGT reference sequences to assign V, D and J gene segments. For a sequence to be retained, a match of at least six nucleotides was required to both a V gene segment and a J gene segment. Rearrangements were classified as productive when the CDR3 lacked stop codons and remained in frame with V and J, and all other rearrangements were classified as non-productive. Following IMGT convention, CDR3 was defined as the stretch from the second conserved V-encoded cysteine to the conserved J-encoded phenylalanine. In an earlier analysis of roughly 580 of the donors, sequences lacking an unambiguous match to a single V gene segment were excluded. In an earlier analysis of around 590 of the donors, a V segment was called functional when productive rearrangements were above 56.7%, and segregating when the standard deviation between donors exceeded 5%. A statistical classification framework was built to diagnose cytomegalovirus status from the catalog of TCR beta chain sequences. In a later analysis, TCR nucleotide sequences were compared against IMGT/GENE-DB human TR gene sequences so that V and J genes could be assigned. A later analysis assigned CDR3 sequences and most-parsimonious VDJ recombination scenarios with the TCRdist pipeline. In a later analysis, each TCR beta chain was defined by its CDR3 amino acid sequence together with its V-gene family, and reads without a unique V-gene family were excluded. In a later analysis, nearly 600 highly shared, low-generation-probability nucleotide sequences were removed to address suspected cross-contamination and a sequencing artifact. For each public chain, a later analysis derived a clonal expansion index from normalized ranks of inferred template counts within each repertoire. A later analysis computed generation probabilities with a VDJ recombination model fitted to out-of-frame rearrangements, and checked the results against IGoR. A later analysis scored TCR-TCR, TCR-HLA and TCR-CMV co-occurrence with hypergeometric tests, applying a repertoire-size bias correction to TCR pairs. False discovery rates were estimated in a later analysis by permuting HLA or CMV assignments 20 times. A later analysis grouped co-occurring TCRs with DBSCAN, adding TCRdist sequence similarity when clustering within HLA-allele-positive subsets. Co-occurrence clustering excluded repertoires with fewer than 30,000 or more than 120,000 public chains, plus five with anomalous nucleotide sharing. Not all clones reach the TCRdb copy of this immuneACCESS table, which keeps in-frame sequences only. Checked studies attribute under half of the gap to unresolved V genes and leave the rest unexplained. D and trimming come from the DNA, and the V and J calls and clone size come from that table. This sample gives some 170,000 clones in total; 70% to 75% of them show up just once. The top ten clones comprise 2.9% of the sample.

The cysteine opens and the phenylalanine closes a CDR3 of 15 amino acids. Kept here is only the CDR3 DNA, which spans 45 bases and is read in frame from base 1. Trimming removed 5 bases from V and 4 bases from J; the gene matches leave 8 bases unexplained. CDR1 and CDR2 are drawn from the germline V gene (reference sequence): PRHDT, FYEKMQ. This receptor chain uses TRBV13 and TRBJ2-1; 7 nucleotides in the junction match TRBD2. The source material was PBMCs. The TCR sequence derives from a male donor in good health and CMV-seronegative. The CDR3 amino acid sequence is: CASSRRDYQYNEQFF. At the DNA level, the sequence is TGTGCCAGCAGCCGCCGGGACTACCAATACAATGAGCAGTTCTTC.